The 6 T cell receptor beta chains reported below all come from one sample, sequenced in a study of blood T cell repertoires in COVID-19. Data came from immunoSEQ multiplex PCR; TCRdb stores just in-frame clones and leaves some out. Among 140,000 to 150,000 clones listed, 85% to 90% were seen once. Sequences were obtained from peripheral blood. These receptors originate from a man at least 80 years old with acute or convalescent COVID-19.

CDR3: CASSLVAGGPVEQFF. The CDR3 DNA follows: TGCGCCAGCAGCTTGGTCGCGGGAGGGCCGGTTGAGCAGTTCTTC. V gene TRBV5-1 combines with J gene TRBJ2-1; TRBD2 aligns across 9 bases. The V gene end was trimmed by 0 bases and the J gene end by 9 bases; junction bases not matched to a gene: 7. CDR1 and CDR2 from the germline V gene are SGHRS and YFSETQ. The CDR3 length is 15 residues.

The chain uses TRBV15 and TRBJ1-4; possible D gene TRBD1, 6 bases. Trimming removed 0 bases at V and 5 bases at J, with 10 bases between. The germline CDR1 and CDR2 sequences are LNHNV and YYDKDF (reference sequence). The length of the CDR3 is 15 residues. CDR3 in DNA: TGTGCCACCAGCAGAGAGGCAGGGGTCAATGAAAAACTGTTTTTT. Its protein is CATSREAGVNEKLFF.

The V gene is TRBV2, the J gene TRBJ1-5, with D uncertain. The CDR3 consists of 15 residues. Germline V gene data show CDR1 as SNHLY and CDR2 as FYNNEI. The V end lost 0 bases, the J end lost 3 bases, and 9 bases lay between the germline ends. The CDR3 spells CASSEAAGDNQPQHF. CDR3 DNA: TGTGCCAGCAGTGAAGCGGCAGGTGACAATCAGCCCCAGCATTTT.

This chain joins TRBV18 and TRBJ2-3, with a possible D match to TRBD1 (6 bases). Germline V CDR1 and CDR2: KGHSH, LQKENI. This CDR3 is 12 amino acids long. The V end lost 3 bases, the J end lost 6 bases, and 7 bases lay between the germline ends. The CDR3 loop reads CASSPRGDTQYF. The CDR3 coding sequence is TGTGCCAGCTCACCGAGGGGGGATACGCAGTATTTT.

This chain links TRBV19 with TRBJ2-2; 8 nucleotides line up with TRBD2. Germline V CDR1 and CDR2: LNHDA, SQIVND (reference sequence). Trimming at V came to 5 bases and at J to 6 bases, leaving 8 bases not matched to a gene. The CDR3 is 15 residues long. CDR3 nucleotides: TGTGCCAGTAGTGAACCGGGACTAGATCCCGGGGAGCTGTTTTTT. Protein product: CASSEPGLDPGELFF.

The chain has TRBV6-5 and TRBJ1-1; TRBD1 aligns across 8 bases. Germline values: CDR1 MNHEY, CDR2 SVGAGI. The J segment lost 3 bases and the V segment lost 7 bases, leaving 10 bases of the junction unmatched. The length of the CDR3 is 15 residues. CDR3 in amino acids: CASIRQGNAYTEAFF. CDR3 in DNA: TGTGCCAGCATACGACAGGGGAACGCATACACTGAAGCTTTCTTT.